These 4 T cell receptor beta chains were all obtained from the same sample, sequenced in a study of patients and donors after allogeneic stem cell transplantation. TCRdb re-called the RT-PCR reads through MiXCR, storing one row per CDR3 protein. The sample records fewer than 200,000 distinct CDR3 sequences, approximately 28% being singletons. Sample: blood, either unsorted or a sorted T cell fraction (not recorded which). Every receptor here comes from a human donor who was either an allogeneic HSCT recipient or a stem cell or donor lymphocyte infusion donor (not recorded which). It is not recorded whose cells these are; they may come from a transplant donor.

The V and J genes are TRBV5-1 and TRBJ2-1; 10 bases are a match to TRBD2. V dropped 0 bases and J dropped 7; count of bases not matched to a gene: 7. CDR1 and CDR2 from the germline V gene are SGHRS and YFSETQ. This CDR3 has 16 amino acids. This chain's CDR3 is CASSLEVSGRMNEQFF. In DNA, the CDR3 is TGCGCCAGCAGCTTGGAGGTTAGCGGGAGGATGAATGAGCAGTTCTTC. The entire variable domain, with the rest obtained from reference TRBV5-1 and TRBJ2-1, is as follows: KAGVTQTPRYLIKTRGQQVTLSCSPISGHRSVSWYQQTPGQGLQFLFEYFSETQRNKGNFPGRFSGRQFSNSRSEMNVSTLELGDSALYLCASSLEVSGRMNEQFFGPGTRLTVL.

This clonotype has only a few counts. The V gene is TRBV15, the J gene TRBJ2-5, with TRBD2 matching 13 bases. Germline V gives CDR1 LNHNV, CDR2 YYDKDF (reference sequence). CDR3 length equals 16 residues. The J segment lost 4 bases and the V segment lost 1 base, leaving 3 bases of the junction unmatched. CDR3 in DNA: TGTGCCACCAGCAGAGGGACTAGCGGGAGACTAGAGACCCAGTACTTC. This translates into CATSRGTSGRLETQYF.

On this clonotype itself: The junction shows a germline mismatch at one end, possibly a read error. The genes are TRBV6-1 and TRBJ1-4, with 7 bases identical to TRBD1. This CDR3 is built from 13 residues. Per germline, CDR1 MNHNS and CDR2 SASEGT. As DNA, the CDR3 is TGTGCCAGCAGTGAACCGCCATGGGACAGTATGATTTTT. Residues: CASSEPPWDSMIF.

The chain joins TRBV4-3 to TRBJ2-5; D gene uncertain. CDR1 and CDR2 (germline): LGHNA, YSLEER. Trimming pared 0 bases from V and 1 base from J, leaving 3 bases between. This CDR3 region has 13 residues. CDR3 sequence: CASSQDPQETQYF. CDR3 DNA sequence: TGCGCCAGCAGCCAAGATCCCCAAGAGACCCAGTACTTC.